Listed below are T cell receptor beta chains from one sample, sequenced in a study of cytomegalovirus exposure and HLA in healthy donors. TCRdb's table, derived via immunoSEQ multiplex PCR, lists solely in-frame clones and lacks some. This sample's table has tens of thousands of clones. Sequenced sample: PBMCs. The origin of the receptors is a middle-aged man in good health and CMV-seropositive. Both conserved end residues are part of each CDR3. A D gene is named only where the DNA matches it firmly.

v_gene: TRBV15
d_gene: -
len: 14
j_gene: TRBJ2-5
CDR3aa: CATSRDNGIETQYF
CDR3nt: TGTGCCACCAGCAGAGATAACGGTATCGAGACCCAGTACTTC

v_gene: TRBV7-2
d_gene: TRBD2
len: 15
j_gene: TRBJ2-1
CDR3aa: CASSPRAGGTGEQFF
CDR3nt: TGTGCCAGCAGCCCTAGAGCGGGAGGAACCGGTGAGCAGTTCTTC

v_gene: TRBV11-3
d_gene: TRBD2
len: 15
j_gene: TRBJ2-1
CDR3aa: CASSLVRGVYNEQFF
CDR3nt: TGTGCCAGCAGCTTAGTGCGGGGGGTCTACAATGAGCAGTTCTTC

v_gene: TRBV19
d_gene: TRBD1
len: 13
j_gene: TRBJ1-2
CDR3aa: CASISTGVYGYTF
CDR3nt: TGTGCCAGTATTTCAACAGGGGTCTATGGCTACACCTTC

v_gene: TRBV5-6
d_gene: -
len: 12
j_gene: TRBJ2-3
CDR3aa: CASSLSGDTQYF
CDR3nt: TGTGCCAGCAGCCTGAGCGGAGATACGCAGTATTTT

v_gene: TRBV19
d_gene: -
len: 13
j_gene: TRBJ2-6
CDR3aa: CASRGLGANVLTF
CDR3nt: TGTGCCAGTAGGGGGCTAGGGGCCAACGTCCTGACTTTC

v_gene: TRBV7-2
d_gene: -
len: 14
j_gene: TRBJ2-4
CDR3aa: CASSFVRAKNIQYF
CDR3nt: TGTGCCAGCAGCTTCGTTAGAGCCAAAAACATTCAGTACTTC

v_gene: TRBV27
d_gene: -
len: 11
j_gene: TRBJ2-1
CDR3aa: CASSSFNEQFF
CDR3nt: TGTGCCAGCAGTTCCTTCAATGAGCAGTTCTTC

v_gene: TRBV7-9
d_gene: TRBD2
len: 14
j_gene: TRBJ2-3
CDR3aa: CASGGRAGLDTQYF
CDR3nt: TGTGCCAGCGGCGGGAGGGCCGGGTTAGATACGCAGTATTTT

v_gene: TRBV19
d_gene: -
len: 14
j_gene: TRBJ1-1
CDR3aa: CASSIRGGNTEAFF
CDR3nt: TGTGCCAGTAGTATTCGCGGGGGAAACACTGAAGCTTTCTTT

v_gene: TRBV25-1
d_gene: TRBD2
len: 13
j_gene: TRBJ2-5
CDR3aa: CATRLAGEETQYF
CDR3nt: TGTGCCACCAGACTAGCGGGAGAAGAGACCCAGTACTTC

v_gene: TRBV11-3
d_gene: TRBD2
len: 14
j_gene: TRBJ2-3
CDR3aa: CASSSHSGEDTQYF
CDR3nt: TGTGCCAGCAGCTCCCATAGCGGGGAAGATACGCAGTATTTT

v_gene: TRBV28
d_gene: -
len: 14
j_gene: TRBJ1-1
CDR3aa: CASSPTDRNTEAFF
CDR3nt: TGTGCCAGCAGTCCAACCGACAGGAACACTGAAGCTTTCTTT

v_gene: TRBV18
d_gene: -
len: 16
j_gene: TRBJ1-3
CDR3aa: CASSTGSERIGNTIYF
CDR3nt: TGTGCCAGCTCAACGGGGTCAGAAAGGATTGGAAACACCATATATTTT

v_gene: TRBV29-1
d_gene: -
len: 12
j_gene: TRBJ2-3
CDR3aa: CSATYSTDTQYF
CDR3nt: TGCAGCGCCACCTACAGCACAGATACGCAGTATTTT

v_gene: TRBV11-3
d_gene: -
len: 16
j_gene: TRBJ2-1
CDR3aa: CASSLGGWNPYNEQFF
CDR3nt: TGTGCCAGCAGCTTAGGAGGATGGAACCCTTACAATGAGCAGTTCTTC

v_gene: TRBV15
d_gene: -
len: 12
j_gene: TRBJ1-5
CDR3aa: CATSGNNQPQHF
CDR3nt: TGTGCCACCAGCGGCAACAATCAGCCCCAGCATTTT

v_gene: TRBV4-2
d_gene: -
len: 16
j_gene: TRBJ2-2
CDR3aa: CASSPQGHWDTGELFF
CDR3nt: TGTGCCAGCAGCCCCCAGGGACACTGGGACACCGGGGAGCTGTTTTTT

v_gene: TRBV18
d_gene: TRBD1
len: 19
j_gene: TRBJ1-1
CDR3aa: CASSPRTKAGTGGNTEAFF
CDR3nt: TGTGCCAGCTCACCCAGGACGAAGGCTGGGACAGGGGGGAACACTGAAGCTTTCTTT

v_gene: TRBV9
d_gene: TRBD2
len: 16
j_gene: TRBJ2-1
CDR3aa: CASSPRTSEDDNEQFF
CDR3nt: TGTGCCAGCAGCCCTCGGACTAGCGAGGACGACAATGAGCAGTTCTTC

v_gene: TRBV6-5
d_gene: -
len: 15
j_gene: TRBJ2-1
CDR3aa: CASSYSPGSYNEQFF
CDR3nt: TGTGCCAGCAGTTACTCCCCAGGGTCCTACAATGAGCAGTTCTTC

v_gene: TRBV18
d_gene: TRBD2
len: 16
j_gene: TRBJ2-2
CDR3aa: CASSPTGLGGSGELFF
CDR3nt: TGTGCCAGCTCACCGACGGGACTAGGGGGGTCCGGGGAGCTGTTTTTT

v_gene: TRBV28
d_gene: TRBD1
len: 14
j_gene: TRBJ2-1
CDR3aa: CASSPPTGDNEQFF
CDR3nt: TGTGCCAGCAGTCCCCCGACAGGGGACAATGAGCAGTTCTTC